This section outlines one T cell receptor (beta chain) sequence together with its context. The data stem from a study of blood T cell repertoires in COVID-19. Background on the study: Italy, Spain and the United States were the sources of the convalescent and acute COVID-19 samples. T cells, B-cell-depleted T cells, or PBMCs supplied cDNA or gDNA.

Trimming removed 4 bases at V and 0 bases at J, with 13 bases between. There are 15 residues in the CDR3. CDR1 and CDR2 from the germline V gene are SGHKS and YYEKEE (reference sequence). In the study's own analysis: Amplification from reference gene primers served as the basis for estimated nucleated cell counts. Data came from immunoSEQ multiplex PCR; TCRdb stores just in-frame clones and leaves some out. The V and J calls and clone size are taken from that table; D and trimming were inferred from the DNA. The table shows roughly 81,000 clones, with 90% to 95% occurring only once. The specimen sequenced was peripheral blood. J is TRBJ2-5 and V is TRBV5-5; D is undetermined. The sequence derives from a woman aged 45 to 65 in a cohort sampled during active COVID-19. In DNA, the CDR3 is TGTGCCAGCAGCGAAACAGCCATGTACCAAGAGACCCAGTACTTC. Amino acid sequence: CASSETAMYQETQYF.